Below are 24 T cell receptor beta chains sequenced from a single sample in a study of blood T cell repertoires in COVID-19. Assay used: immunoSEQ multiplex PCR; TCRdb lists only in-frame clones, some missing. The sample lists around 110,000 clones, 90% occurring once. Material: peripheral blood. These receptor sequences come from a human donor with active COVID-19. The donor label of this sample is uncertain.

The chain has TRBV6-6 and TRBJ1-1, with 8 bases aligning to TRBD1. The ends lost 6 bases at V and 6 bases at J; junction bases unmatched: 6. The CDR3 runs to 13 residues. Germline CDR1 is MNHNY and CDR2 is SVGAGI (reference sequence). This chain's CDR3 is CASRDRDDSEAFF. The DNA for the CDR3 is TGTGCCAGCAGGGACAGGGATGATTCTGAAGCTTTCTTT.

The genes are TRBV7-3 and TRBJ2-1; the match to TRBD1 covers 8 bases. The CDR3 is 14 residues long. CDR1 and CDR2 from the germline V gene are SGHTA and FQGTGA. V was clipped by 5 bases and J by 3 bases; unmatched bases: 3. As DNA, the CDR3 is TGTGCCAGCAGCATCGGACAGGGCTACAATGAGCAGTTCTTC. As protein: CASSIGQGYNEQFF.

This chain links TRBV5-6 with TRBJ2-3; 9 bases are shared with TRBD2. V shed 2 bases and J 0 bases; nucleotides not matched to a gene: 1. CDR3 length equals 15 residues. CDR1 and CDR2 (germline): SGHDT, YYEEEE. The CDR3 DNA follows: TGTGCCAGCAGCTTCGCGGGGGGGAGCACAGATACGCAGTATTTT. It codes for CASSFAGGSTDTQYF.

This chain connects TRBV11-2 to TRBJ2-3, with D possibly TRBD1 on 6 matching bases. The CDR3 extends over 15 amino acids. Trimming pared 0 bases from V and 5 bases from J, leaving 12 bases between. Germline loops: CDR1 SGHAT, CDR2 FQNNGV. CDR3 sequence: CASSLDRGEGDTQYF. The CDR3 coding sequence is TGTGCCAGCAGCTTAGACAGGGGTGAGGGAGATACGCAGTATTTT.

This clone was recorded a few times. The CDR3 coding sequence is TGTGCCAGCAGCTTAGTTGCAGGTACCTACGAGCAGTACTTC. Its translation: CASSLVAGTYEQYF. This rearrangement joins TRBV7-8 to TRBJ2-7, with D uncertain. V shed 1 base and J shed 2 bases, with 9 bases lying between them. Germline CDR1 reads SGHVS; CDR2 reads FQNEAQ. CDR3 size: 14 residues.

This chain uses TRBV19 with TRBJ2-7; TRBD1 matches at 9 bases. Germline V gene lookup returns CDR1 LNHDA and CDR2 SQIVND (reference sequence). V dropped 5 bases and J dropped 2; count of bases not matched to a gene: 7. This CDR3 has 15 amino acids. The DNA for the CDR3 is TGTGCCAGTAGTCCCGGGACAGGGTTCCCCTACGAGCAGTACTTC. Translation gives CASSPGTGFPYEQYF.

The table lists this clone with a count of one. The chain recombines TRBV28 with TRBJ1-5, with D maybe TRBD1 (6 bases). Per germline, CDR1 MDHEN and CDR2 SYDVKM. This CDR3 contains 16 residues. Between the trimmed V and J ends, which lost 1 base and 3 bases, there was a span of 13 bases. The CDR3 here is CASSLSSQGYNQPQHF. For the CDR3, the DNA is TGTGCCAGCAGTTTATCCTCCCAGGGGTACAATCAGCCCCAGCATTTT.

The J gene is TRBJ1-2, the V gene TRBV19; D unresolved. Germline V lookup: CDR1 LNHDA, CDR2 SQIVND (reference sequence). Trimming removed 3 bases at V and 7 bases at J, with 9 bases between. This CDR3 region has 12 residues. CDR3 sequence reads: CASSIAQAGYTF. As DNA, the CDR3 is TGTGCCAGTAGTATTGCCCAAGCTGGCTACACCTTC.

V usage is TRBV19 and J usage is TRBJ1-4, with 8 bases that match TRBD1. The CDR3 has 14 residues. The J segment lost 4 bases and the V segment lost 5 bases, leaving 3 bases of the junction unmatched. Germline values: CDR1 LNHDA, CDR2 SQIVND (reference sequence). CDR3 bases: TGTGCCAGTAGTCTACAGGGGGGTAATGAAAAACTGTTTTTT. Translated, it gives CASSLQGGNEKLFF.

This clone was observed once. This rearrangement joins TRBV4-3 to TRBJ2-7; D is perhaps TRBD1 (6 bases). V gave up 3 bases and J gave up 0 bases, with 9 bases separating them. Germline values: CDR1 LGHNA, CDR2 YSLEER. The CDR3 sequence is 14 residues long. The CDR3 DNA follows: TGCGCCAGCAGCCAGGGGGCTAGCTCCTACGAGCAGTACTTC. Translation: CASSQGASSYEQYF.

V usage is TRBV7-6 and J usage is TRBJ2-5, with 10 positions matching TRBD2. The CDR3 spans 18 residues. Germline trimming cut 2 bases from V and 1 base from J; bases unmatched to any gene: 10. Germline CDR1 SGHVS, CDR2 FNYEAQ. The CDR3, as DNA: TGTGCCAGCAGCTTATTGGCTGGGACTAGCGACAGCCAAGAGACCCAGTACTTC. Translating it yields CASSLLAGTSDSQETQYF.

This clone was counted only a few times. The chain is built from TRBV19 and TRBJ2-7; the match to TRBD1 covers 9 bases. J was trimmed by 6 bases and V by 7 bases; bases with no gene match: 10. Germline CDR1 reads LNHDA; CDR2 reads SQIVND (reference sequence). This CDR3 is 14 amino acids long. The CDR3 sequence is CASTVQGARGEQYF. CDR3 sequence (DNA): TGTGCCAGTACCGTACAGGGGGCGAGAGGCGAGCAGTACTTC.

The chain couples TRBV9 to TRBJ2-2; 8 bases are shared with TRBD2. V shed 2 bases, J shed 3 bases, and the junction held 3 bases outside the gene matches. The CDR3 consists of 15 residues. From germline, CDR1 is SGDLS and CDR2 YYNGEE. The CDR3 sequence: CASSVGGGYTGELFF. The CDR3 DNA is TGTGCCAGCAGCGTGGGCGGGGGGTACACCGGGGAGCTGTTTTTT.

The V and J genes are TRBV7-9 and TRBJ2-7, with 8 bases identical to TRBD1. Trimming removed 1 base from V and 0 bases from J; junction bases left unmatched: 11. CDR3 length equals 18 residues. Germline V gene lookup returns CDR1 SEHNR and CDR2 FQNEAQ (reference sequence). The CDR3, as DNA: TGTGCCAGCAGCTTAGATTCAAGGGACAGGCGGCTCTCCTACGAGCAGTACTTC. Translated, it gives CASSLDSRDRRLSYEQYF. Filled out from reference TRBV7-9 and TRBJ2-7, the complete variable domain reads DTGVSQNPRHKITKRGQNVTFRCDPISEHNRLYWYRQTLGQGPEFLTYFQNEAQLEKSRLLSDRFSAERPKGSFSTLEIQRTEQGDSAMYLCASSLDSRDRRLSYEQYFGPGTRLTVT.

The chain carries TRBV18 and TRBJ2-1; TRBD1 aligns across 10 bases. J lost 7 bases, V lost 5 bases, and 23 bases had no gene match. The CDR3 is 20 amino acids. The V gene's germline CDR1 is KGHSH and CDR2 LQKENI. CDR3: CASSTKTGTGAGTGSNEQFF. CDR3 nucleotide sequence: TGTGCCAGCTCAACAAAAACCGGGACAGGGGCTGGTACGGGGAGTAATGAGCAGTTCTTC. Complete variable domain (other parts from reference TRBV18 and TRBJ2-1): NAGVMQNPRHLVRRRGQEARLRCSPMKGHSHVYWYRQLPEEGLKFMVYLQKENIIDESGMPKERFSAEFPKEGPSILRIQQVVRGDSAAYFCASSTKTGTGAGTGSNEQFFGPGTRLTVL.

This chain uses TRBV4-1 with TRBJ2-3; 10 nucleotides agree with TRBD2. The ends lost 8 bases at V and 4 bases at J; junction bases unmatched: 6. The length of the CDR3 is 14 residues. CDR1 MGHRA and CDR2 YSYEKL come from the germline V gene. CDR3 sequence reads: CASERGGLADTQYF. The CDR3 nucleotides are TGCGCCAGCGAGCGGGGGGGCCTAGCAGATACGCAGTATTTT.

The genes are TRBV14 and TRBJ1-1; 9 nucleotides match TRBD1. This CDR3 comprises 18 residues. Per the germline V gene, CDR1 is SGHDN and CDR2 is FVKESK. V gave up 0 bases and J gave up 1 base; unmatched junction bases: 9. The CDR3 loop reads CASSQDGLTGGRNTEAFF. The CDR3 nucleotides are TGTGCCAGCAGCCAAGACGGTCTTACAGGGGGCCGGAACACTGAAGCTTTCTTT.

This sequence joins TRBV7-9 and TRBJ1-6; 7 bases line up with TRBD1. CDR3 length: 17 residues. Germline lookup yields CDR1 SEHNR and CDR2 FQNEAQ (reference sequence). The J segment lost 8 bases and the V segment lost 5 bases, leaving 15 bases of the junction unmatched. CDR3 protein: CASSKGGVQGKYSPLHF. DNA for the CDR3: TGTGCCAGCAGCAAAGGAGGGGTACAGGGGAAGTATTCACCCCTCCACTTT.

The chain carries TRBV11-2 and TRBJ2-2; 10 bases are a match to TRBD2. The CDR3 totals 16 residues. The germline CDR1 and CDR2 sequences are SGHAT and FQNNGV. With 2 bases clipped from V and 5 bases from J, the junction kept 5 bases outside the gene matches. CDR3 sequence (DNA): TGTGCCAGCAGCTTATATCAAGCGGGGGGGACCGGGGAGCTGTTTTTT. This codes for CASSLYQAGGTGELFF.

This chain uses TRBV7-9 with TRBJ2-4; D gene unclear. This CDR3 is 12 amino acids long. Trimming left V 5 bases short and J 10 bases short, with 12 bases between. Germline V CDR1 and CDR2: SEHNR, FQNEAQ (reference sequence). This CDR3 reads CASSPYERIQYF. The CDR3 nucleotides read TGTGCCAGCAGCCCCTATGAGAGGATTCAGTACTTC.

This rearrangement joins TRBV27 to TRBJ2-5; 11 positions match TRBD2. V gave up 6 bases and J gave up 1 base; unmatched junction bases: 4. Germline V gives CDR1 MNHEY, CDR2 SMNVEV (reference sequence). The CDR3 spans 15 residues. This CDR3 reads CASSLAGGLQETQYF. CDR3 coding DNA: TGTGCCAGCAGCCTAGCGGGGGGTCTCCAAGAGACCCAGTACTTC.

This chain joins TRBV5-5 and TRBJ2-5; a possible D gene is TRBD2 (6 bases). With 4 bases removed from V and 4 bases from J, the gap between germline ends came to 17 bases. This CDR3 is built from 15 residues. CDR1 and CDR2 from the germline V gene are SGHKS and YYEKEE (reference sequence). The CDR3 reads CASSPTWGVGETQYF. For the CDR3, the DNA is TGTGCCAGCAGCCCGACCTGGGGGGTGGGAGAGACCCAGTACTTC.

The chain employs TRBV14 and TRBJ2-7; possible D gene TRBD1, 5 bases. The CDR3 has 14 amino acids. In germline, CDR1 is SGHDN, CDR2 FVKESK. Trimming left V 2 bases short and J 3 bases short, with 11 bases between. CDR3 protein: CASSQYGQGYEQYF. CDR3 DNA: TGTGCCAGCAGCCAATACGGGCAGGGCTACGAGCAGTACTTC.

The V gene is TRBV3-1 (or the pseudogene TRBV3-2), the J gene TRBJ2-1; 8 bases are a match to TRBD2. Trimming at V came to 4 bases and at J to 7 bases, leaving 6 bases not matched to a gene. There are 14 residues in the CDR3. CDR1 is LGHDT, CDR2 YNNKEL, per germline (reference sequence). The CDR3: CASSRRLARNEQFF. CDR3 nucleotide sequence: TGTGCCAGCAGCCGCAGACTAGCGAGGAATGAGCAGTTCTTC.